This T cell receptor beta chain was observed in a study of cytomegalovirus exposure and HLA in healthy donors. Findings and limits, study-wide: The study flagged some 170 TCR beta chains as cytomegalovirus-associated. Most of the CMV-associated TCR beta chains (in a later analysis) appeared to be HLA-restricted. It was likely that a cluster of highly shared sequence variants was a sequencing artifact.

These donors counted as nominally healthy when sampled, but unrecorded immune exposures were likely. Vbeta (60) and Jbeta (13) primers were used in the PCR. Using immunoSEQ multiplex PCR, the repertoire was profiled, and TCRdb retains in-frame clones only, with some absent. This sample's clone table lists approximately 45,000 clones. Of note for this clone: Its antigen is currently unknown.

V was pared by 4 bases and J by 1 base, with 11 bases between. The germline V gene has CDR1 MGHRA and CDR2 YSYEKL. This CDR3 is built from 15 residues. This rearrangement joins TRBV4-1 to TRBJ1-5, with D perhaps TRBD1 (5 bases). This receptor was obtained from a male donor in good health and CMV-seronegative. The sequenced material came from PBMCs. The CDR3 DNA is TGCGCCAGCAGCCCCTTGCGGGGGAGCAATCAGCCCCAGCATTTT. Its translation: CASSPLRGSNQPQHF.